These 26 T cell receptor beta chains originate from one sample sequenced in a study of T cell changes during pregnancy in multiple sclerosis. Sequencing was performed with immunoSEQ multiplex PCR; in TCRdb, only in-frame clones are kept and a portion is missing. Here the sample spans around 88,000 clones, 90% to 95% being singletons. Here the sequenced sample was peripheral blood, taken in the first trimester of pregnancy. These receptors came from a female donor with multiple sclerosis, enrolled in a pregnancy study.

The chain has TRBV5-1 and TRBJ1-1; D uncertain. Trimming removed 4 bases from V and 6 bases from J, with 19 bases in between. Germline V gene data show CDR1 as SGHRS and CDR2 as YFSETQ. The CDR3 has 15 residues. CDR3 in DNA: TGCGCCAGCAGCCCCTCTAACAGCCCCAGCTCTGAAGCTTTCTTT. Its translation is CASSPSNSPSSEAFF.

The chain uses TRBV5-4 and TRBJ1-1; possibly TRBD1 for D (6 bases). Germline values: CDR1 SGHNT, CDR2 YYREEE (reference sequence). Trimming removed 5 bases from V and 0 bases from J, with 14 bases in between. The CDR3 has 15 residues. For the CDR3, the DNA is TGTGCCAGCAGGCAACCCGGACAGTTGAACACTGAAGCTTTCTTT. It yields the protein CASRQPGQLNTEAFF.

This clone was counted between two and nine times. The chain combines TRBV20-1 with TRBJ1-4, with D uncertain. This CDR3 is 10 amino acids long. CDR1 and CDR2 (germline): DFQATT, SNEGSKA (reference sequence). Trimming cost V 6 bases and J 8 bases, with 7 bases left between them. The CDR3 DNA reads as TGCAGTGCAAGGAGAGAAAAACTGTTTTTT. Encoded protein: CSARREKLFF.

CDR3 bases: TGTGCCAGCAGCGAGGGTCCTAAGACAGAGACCCAGTACTTC. Translated, it gives CASSEGPKTETQYF. This rearrangement joins TRBV7-9 to TRBJ2-5; D is possibly TRBD2 (5 bases). The ends were cut back, 5 bases at V and 4 bases at J, with 14 bases in the middle. The germline gives CDR1 SEHNR, CDR2 FQNEAQ (reference sequence). The CDR3 has 14 residues.

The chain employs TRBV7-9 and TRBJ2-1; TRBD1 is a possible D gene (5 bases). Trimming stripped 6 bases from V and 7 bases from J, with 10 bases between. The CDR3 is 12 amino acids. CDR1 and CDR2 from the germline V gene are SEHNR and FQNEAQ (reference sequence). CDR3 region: CASRSRGNEQFF. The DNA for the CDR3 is TGTGCCAGCAGGAGTAGGGGAAATGAGCAGTTCTTC.

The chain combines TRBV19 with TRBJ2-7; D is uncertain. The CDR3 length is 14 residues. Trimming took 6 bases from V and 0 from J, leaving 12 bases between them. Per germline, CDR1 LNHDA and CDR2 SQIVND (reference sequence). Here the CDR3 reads CASRTDPSSYEQYF. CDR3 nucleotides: TGTGCCAGTAGAACGGATCCTAGCTCCTACGAGCAGTACTTC.

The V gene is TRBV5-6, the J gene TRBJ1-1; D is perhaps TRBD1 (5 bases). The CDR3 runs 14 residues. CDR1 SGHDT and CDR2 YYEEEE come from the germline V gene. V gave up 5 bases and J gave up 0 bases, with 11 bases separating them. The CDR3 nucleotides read TGTGCCAGCAGTCCAGGGTTTTTGAACACTGAAGCTTTCTTT. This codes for CASSPGFLNTEAFF. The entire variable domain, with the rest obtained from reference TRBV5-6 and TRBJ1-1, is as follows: DAGVTQSPTHLIKTRGQQVTLRCSPKSGHDTVSWYQQALGQGPQFIFQYYEEEERQRGNFPDRFSGHQFPNYSSELNVNALLLGDSALYLCASSPGFLNTEAFFGQGTRLTVV.

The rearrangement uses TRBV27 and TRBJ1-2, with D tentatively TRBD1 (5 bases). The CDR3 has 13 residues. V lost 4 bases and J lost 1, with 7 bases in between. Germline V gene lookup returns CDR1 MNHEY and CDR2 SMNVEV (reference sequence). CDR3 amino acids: CASSYQGNYGYTF. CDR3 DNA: TGTGCCAGCAGTTACCAGGGTAACTATGGCTACACCTTC.

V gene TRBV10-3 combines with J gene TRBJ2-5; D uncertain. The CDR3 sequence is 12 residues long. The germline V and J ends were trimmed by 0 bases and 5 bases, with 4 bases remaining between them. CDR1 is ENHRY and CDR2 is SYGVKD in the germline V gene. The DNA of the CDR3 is TGTGCCATCAGTGAGTCCCCGGAGACCCAGTACTTC. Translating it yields CAISESPETQYF.

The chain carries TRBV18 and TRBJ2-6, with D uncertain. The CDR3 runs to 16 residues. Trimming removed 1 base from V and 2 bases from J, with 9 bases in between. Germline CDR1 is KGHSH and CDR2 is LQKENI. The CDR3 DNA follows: TGTGCCAGCTCACCACTCCCAGGCCCTGGGGCCAACGTCCTGACTTTC. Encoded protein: CASSPLPGPGANVLTF.

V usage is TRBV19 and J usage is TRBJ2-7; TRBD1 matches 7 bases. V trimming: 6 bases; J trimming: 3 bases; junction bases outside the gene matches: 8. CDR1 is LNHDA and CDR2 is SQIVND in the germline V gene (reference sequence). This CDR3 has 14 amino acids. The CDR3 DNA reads TGTGCCAGTAGCACCGGGACAGCGTACTACGAGCAGTACTTC. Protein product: CASSTGTAYYEQYF.

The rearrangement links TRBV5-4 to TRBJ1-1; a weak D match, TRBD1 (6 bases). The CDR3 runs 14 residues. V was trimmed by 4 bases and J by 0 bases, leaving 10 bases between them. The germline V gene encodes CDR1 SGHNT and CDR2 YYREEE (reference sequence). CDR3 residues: CASSDGQLNTEAFF. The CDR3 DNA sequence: TGTGCCAGCAGCGATGGACAGTTGAACACTGAAGCTTTCTTT.

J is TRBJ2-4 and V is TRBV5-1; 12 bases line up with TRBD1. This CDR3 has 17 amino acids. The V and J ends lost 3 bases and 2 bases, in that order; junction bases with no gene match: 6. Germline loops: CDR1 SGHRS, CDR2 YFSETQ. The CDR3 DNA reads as TGCGCCAGCAGCTGGGGACAGGGGGCAGGATCCAAAAACATTCAGTACTTC. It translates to CASSWGQGAGSKNIQYF.

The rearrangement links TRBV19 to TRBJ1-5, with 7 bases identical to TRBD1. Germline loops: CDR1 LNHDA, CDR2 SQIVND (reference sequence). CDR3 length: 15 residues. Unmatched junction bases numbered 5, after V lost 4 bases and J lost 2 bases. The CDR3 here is CASSTTGAGNQPQHF. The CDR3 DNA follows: TGTGCCAGTAGTACTACAGGGGCCGGCAATCAGCCCCAGCATTTT.

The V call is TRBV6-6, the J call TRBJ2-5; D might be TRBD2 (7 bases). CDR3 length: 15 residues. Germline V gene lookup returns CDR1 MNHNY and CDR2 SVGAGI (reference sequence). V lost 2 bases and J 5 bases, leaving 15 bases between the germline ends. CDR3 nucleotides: TGTGCCAGCAGTTACGGGGGGGGGCCGGGGGAGACCCAGTACTTC. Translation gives CASSYGGGPGETQYF.

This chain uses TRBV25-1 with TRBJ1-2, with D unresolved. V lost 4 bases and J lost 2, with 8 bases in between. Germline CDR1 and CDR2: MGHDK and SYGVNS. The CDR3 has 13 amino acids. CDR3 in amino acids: CASSVELNYGYTF. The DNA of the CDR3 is TGTGCCAGCAGTGTAGAACTGAACTATGGCTACACCTTC.

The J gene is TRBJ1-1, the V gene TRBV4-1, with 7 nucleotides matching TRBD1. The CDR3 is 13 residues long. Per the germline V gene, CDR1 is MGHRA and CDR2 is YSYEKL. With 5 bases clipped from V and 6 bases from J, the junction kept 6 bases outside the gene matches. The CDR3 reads CASSTRQGAEAFF. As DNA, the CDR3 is TGCGCCAGCAGCACCCGACAGGGAGCTGAAGCTTTCTTT.

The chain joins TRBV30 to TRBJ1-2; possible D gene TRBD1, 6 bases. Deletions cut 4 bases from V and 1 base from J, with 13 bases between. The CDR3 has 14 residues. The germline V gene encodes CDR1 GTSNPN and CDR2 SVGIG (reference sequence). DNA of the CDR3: TGTGCCTGGAATTTACAGGGTAATAACTATGGCTACACCTTC. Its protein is CAWNLQGNNYGYTF.

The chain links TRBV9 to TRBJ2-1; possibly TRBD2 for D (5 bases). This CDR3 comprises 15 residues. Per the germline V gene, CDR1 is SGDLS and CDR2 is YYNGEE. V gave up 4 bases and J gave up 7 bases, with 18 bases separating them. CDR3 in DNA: TGTGCCAGCAGCATTCAGACCGCAGGCGGGAATGAGCAGTTCTTC. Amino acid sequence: CASSIQTAGGNEQFF.

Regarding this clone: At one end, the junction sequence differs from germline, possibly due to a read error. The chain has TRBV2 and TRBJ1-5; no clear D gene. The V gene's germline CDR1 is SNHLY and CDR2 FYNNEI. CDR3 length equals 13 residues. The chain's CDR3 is CASREDTLVSQHF. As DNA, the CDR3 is TGTGCCAGCAGAGAAGACACGCTCGTTTCCCAGCATTTT.

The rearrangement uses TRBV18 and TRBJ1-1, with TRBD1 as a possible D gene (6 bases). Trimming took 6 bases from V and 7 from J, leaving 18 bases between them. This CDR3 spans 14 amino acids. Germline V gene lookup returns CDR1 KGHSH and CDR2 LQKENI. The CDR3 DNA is TGTGCCAGCTCCCCTCGACAGGTACGGATTGAAGCTTTCTTT. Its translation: CASSPRQVRIEAFF.

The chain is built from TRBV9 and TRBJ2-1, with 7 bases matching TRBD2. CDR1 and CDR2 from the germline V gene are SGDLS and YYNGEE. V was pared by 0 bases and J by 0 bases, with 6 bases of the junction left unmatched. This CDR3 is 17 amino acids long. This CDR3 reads CASSVGGRALSYNEQFF. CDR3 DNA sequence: TGTGCCAGCAGCGTAGGGGGGAGGGCCCTCTCCTACAATGAGCAGTTCTTC.

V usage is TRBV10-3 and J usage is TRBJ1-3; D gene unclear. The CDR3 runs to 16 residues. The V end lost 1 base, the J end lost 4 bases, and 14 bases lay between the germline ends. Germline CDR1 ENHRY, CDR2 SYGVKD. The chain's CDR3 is CAISEFSVALGNTIYF. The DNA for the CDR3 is TGTGCCATCAGTGAGTTCTCCGTCGCCCTAGGAAACACCATATATTTT.

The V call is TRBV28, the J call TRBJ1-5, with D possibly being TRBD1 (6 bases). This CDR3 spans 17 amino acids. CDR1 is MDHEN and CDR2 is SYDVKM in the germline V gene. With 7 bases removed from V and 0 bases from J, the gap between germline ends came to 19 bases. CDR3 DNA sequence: TGTGCCAGCAAATCACCTCGGGACACCTATAGCAATCAGCCCCAGCATTTT. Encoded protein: CASKSPRDTYSNQPQHF.

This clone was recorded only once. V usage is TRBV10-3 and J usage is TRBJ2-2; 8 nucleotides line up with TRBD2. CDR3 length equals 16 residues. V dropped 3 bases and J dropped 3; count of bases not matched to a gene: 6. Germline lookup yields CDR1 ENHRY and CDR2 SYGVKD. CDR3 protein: CAISDLSGMDTGELFF. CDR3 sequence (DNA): TGTGCCATCAGTGACCTTAGCGGGATGGACACCGGGGAGCTGTTTTTT.

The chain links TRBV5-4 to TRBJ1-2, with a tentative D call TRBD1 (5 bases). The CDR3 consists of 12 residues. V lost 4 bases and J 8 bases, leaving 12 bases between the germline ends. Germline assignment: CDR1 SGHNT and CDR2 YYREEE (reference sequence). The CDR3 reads CASSGGGEGYTF. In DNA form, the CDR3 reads TGTGCCAGCAGCGGGGGGGGAGAAGGCTACACCTTC.